These 19 T cell receptor beta chains share one sample of origin, sequenced in a study of T cells in narcolepsy. Repertoires were generated with immunoSEQ multiplex PCR, while TCRdb's copy carries only in-frame clones and drops some. The sample consists of tens of thousands of clones, roughly 77% of them appearing once. The sequenced sample was CD45RA- memory CD4+ T cells from PBMCs. These receptors all stem from a human donor with narcolepsy.

The chain has TRBV28 and TRBJ1-4; D remains ambiguous. Germline V lookup: CDR1 MDHEN, CDR2 SYDVKM. The length of the CDR3 is 12 residues. V gave up 2 bases and J gave up 9 bases, with 7 bases separating them. The chain's CDR3 is CASSLRRQKLFF. The CDR3 nucleotides are TGTGCCAGCAGTTTAAGGAGGCAAAAACTGTTTTTT.

The gene calls are TRBV11-2 and TRBJ2-3; D remains ambiguous. The germline gives CDR1 SGHAT, CDR2 FQNNGV. The V gene lost 7 bases and the J gene lost 0 bases, with 5 bases spanning the gap. This CDR3 spans 12 amino acids. CDR3 bases: TGTGCCAGCACCCCAAGCACAGATACGCAGTATTTT. This translates into CASTPSTDTQYF.

The chain carries TRBV5-1 and TRBJ2-7; TRBD2 matches at 7 bases. The ends lost 4 bases at V and 3 bases at J; junction bases unmatched: 7. The germline CDR1 and CDR2 sequences are SGHRS and YFSETQ. The CDR3 totals 14 residues. The CDR3 region is CASSPTGGNYEQYF. The CDR3 DNA is TGCGCCAGCAGCCCCACGGGAGGAAACTACGAGCAGTACTTC.

The V call is TRBV7-6, the J call TRBJ2-6; D is undetermined. Trimming removed 2 bases at V and 0 bases at J, with 5 bases between. The CDR3 is 15 residues long. Germline V gives CDR1 SGHVS, CDR2 FNYEAQ. The CDR3 is CASSLPGSGANVLTF. The DNA of the CDR3 is TGTGCCAGCAGCTTACCGGGCTCTGGGGCCAACGTCCTGACTTTC.

This clone was counted a few times. This rearrangement joins TRBV9 to TRBJ2-7; D perhaps matches TRBD2 (5 bases). The CDR3 totals 15 residues. V lost 3 bases and J lost 4, with 17 bases in between. CDR1 and CDR2 from the germline V gene are SGDLS and YYNGEE. DNA of the CDR3: TGTGCCAGCAGCGGCGGACTTACGGGCGAGTACGAGCAGTACTTC. It specifies CASSGGLTGEYEQYF.

The chain recombines TRBV6-5 with TRBJ1-2; D gene unclear. Trimming removed 10 bases from V and 4 bases from J, with 22 bases in between. Per the germline V gene, CDR1 is MNHEY and CDR2 is SVGAGI. The CDR3 totals 15 residues. CDR3 DNA sequence: TGTGCCACCAAGCAGGAGGCTCTCGATATCTATGGCTACACCTTC. This sequence encodes CATKQEALDIYGYTF.

This chain connects TRBV5-1 to TRBJ2-7; 10 nucleotides match TRBD2. The V segment lost 4 bases and the J segment 4 bases; nucleotides outside the gene matches: 8. CDR3 length: 15 amino acids. The germline gives CDR1 SGHRS, CDR2 YFSETQ. The CDR3 loop is CASSRPSGREYEQYF. The CDR3, as DNA: TGCGCCAGCAGCCGTCCAAGCGGGAGGGAATACGAGCAGTACTTC.

V is TRBV28 and J is TRBJ1-5, with D unresolved. V was cut by 5 bases and J by 7 bases, with 6 bases left in between. This CDR3 has 11 amino acids. CDR1 and CDR2 from the germline V gene are MDHEN and SYDVKM. CDR3 sequence (DNA): TGTGCCAGCAGTGTGGGGCAGCCCCAGCATTTT. Encoded protein: CASSVGQPQHF.

The rearrangement joins TRBV19 to TRBJ2-1, with TRBD2 as a possible D gene (6 bases). Germline V gives CDR1 LNHDA, CDR2 SQIVND (reference sequence). This CDR3 has 15 residues. Trimming shortened V by 5 bases and J by 4 bases, and 15 bases separated the two germline ends. CDR3 amino acids: CASSPFSAGYNEQFF. CDR3 DNA: TGTGCCAGTAGTCCCTTTTCGGCGGGGTACAATGAGCAGTTCTTC.

This chain connects TRBV7-8 to TRBJ2-2; 8 positions match TRBD1. CDR3 length: 15 residues. CDR1 and CDR2 from the germline V gene are SGHVS and FQNEAQ. V lost 5 bases to trimming and J lost 4 bases; unmatched junction nucleotides: 6. The CDR3 sequence is CASSQRTGTTGELFF. The CDR3 bases are TGTGCCAGCAGCCAACGGACAGGGACCACCGGGGAGCTGTTTTTT. Supplemented by reference TRBV7-8 and TRBJ2-2, the full variable domain reads GAGVSQSPRYKVAKRGQDVALRCDPISGHVSLFWYQQALGQGPEFLTYFQNEAQLDKSGLPSDRFFAERPEGSVSTLKIQRTQQEDSAVYLCASSQRTGTTGELFFGEGSRLTVL.

This clone was counted between two and nine times. The V and J genes are TRBV27 and TRBJ1-3; 9 positions match TRBD1. This CDR3 has 16 residues. Trimming removed 6 bases from V and 4 bases from J; junction bases left unmatched: 10. The V gene's germline CDR1 is MNHEY and CDR2 SMNVEV (reference sequence). CDR3 sequence (DNA): TGTGCCAGCAGCCCGGGACAGGGAGTAGCCGGAAACACCATATATTTT. Translation gives CASSPGQGVAGNTIYF.

This clone occurred once. The chain employs TRBV2 and TRBJ2-2, with a tentative D call TRBD1 (6 bases). The CDR3 sequence is 15 residues long. Germline V CDR1 and CDR2: SNHLY, FYNNEI. V lost 7 bases and J lost 0, with 12 bases in between. CDR3 nucleotide sequence: TGTGCCAGCACTGGGACAATCGCGAACACCGGGGAGCTGTTTTTT. Residues: CASTGTIANTGELFF.

The rearrangement joins TRBV6-5 to TRBJ1-5; D gene ambiguous. CDR3 length equals 14 residues. V shed 0 bases and J shed 7 bases, with 10 bases lying between them. Germline assignment: CDR1 MNHEY and CDR2 SVGAGI. CDR3 residues: CASSYSESRQPQHF. The CDR3 bases are TGTGCCAGCAGTTACTCAGAAAGTCGACAGCCCCAGCATTTT.

DNA for the CDR3: TGTGCCAGCAGCCCCCGGGACGGTAACATTCAGTACTTC. This encodes CASSPRDGNIQYF. The rearrangement joins TRBV11-2 to TRBJ2-4, with D perhaps TRBD1 or TRBD2 (5 bases each). The CDR3 sequence is 13 residues long. The germline CDR1 and CDR2 sequences are SGHAT and FQNNGV. The V end lost 5 bases, the J end lost 7 bases, and 12 bases lay between the germline ends.

This clone was seen a handful of times. V and J are TRBV2 and TRBJ2-2, with D perhaps matching TRBD2 (7 bases). CDR3 size: 18 residues. Trimming pared 1 base from V and 7 bases from J, leaving 22 bases between. In germline, CDR1 is SNHLY, CDR2 FYNNEI. The CDR3 sequence: CASSEVRGGGPAGGELFF. The DNA of the CDR3 is TGTGCCAGCAGTGAAGTGAGGGGGGGAGGGCCGGCAGGCGGGGAGCTGTTTTTT.

The chain carries TRBV14 and TRBJ2-5; no reliable D call. The CDR3 totals 13 residues. Trimming left V 0 bases short and J 5 bases short, with 7 bases between. From germline, CDR1 is SGHDN and CDR2 FVKESK. The CDR3 DNA reads as TGTGCCAGCAGCCAAGATCCGGGCGAGACCCAGTACTTC. Translation: CASSQDPGETQYF.

The sample holds one count of this clone. V is TRBV2 and J is TRBJ1-5; 9 bases are a match to TRBD1. The V and J ends lost 7 bases and 4 bases, in that order; junction bases with no gene match: 11. The CDR3 loop spans 16 amino acids. The germline CDR1 and CDR2 sequences are SNHLY and FYNNEI. The CDR3 DNA follows: TGTGCCAGCAATACCGAAGGGACAGGGAGGAATCAGCCCCAGCATTTT. This encodes CASNTEGTGRNQPQHF. Full variable domain (remainder filled in from reference TRBV2 and TRBJ1-5): EPEVTQTPSHQVTQMGQEVILRCVPISNHLYFYWYRQILGQKVEFLVSFYNNEISEKSEIFDDQFSVERPDGSNFTLKIRSTKLEDSAMYFCASNTEGTGRNQPQHFGDGTRLSIL.

This rearrangement joins TRBV19 to TRBJ2-1; a possible D gene is TRBD1 (6 bases). The germline V gene has CDR1 LNHDA and CDR2 SQIVND (reference sequence). The germline V and J ends were trimmed by 6 bases and 8 bases, with 8 bases remaining between them. The CDR3 contains 11 residues. The CDR3 loop reads CASRQGDEQFF. CDR3 in DNA: TGTGCCAGTAGACAGGGCGATGAGCAGTTCTTC.

The chain carries TRBV19 and TRBJ2-1, with a possible D match to TRBD2 (6 bases). Germline V gene sequence: CDR1 LNHDA, CDR2 SQIVND (reference sequence). Trimming pared 10 bases from V and 3 bases from J, leaving 16 bases between. The CDR3 loop spans 14 amino acids. The CDR3 DNA follows: TGTGCCACTCAAACCCGGGACTTCTACAATGAGCAGTTCTTC. Protein: CATQTRDFYNEQFF.